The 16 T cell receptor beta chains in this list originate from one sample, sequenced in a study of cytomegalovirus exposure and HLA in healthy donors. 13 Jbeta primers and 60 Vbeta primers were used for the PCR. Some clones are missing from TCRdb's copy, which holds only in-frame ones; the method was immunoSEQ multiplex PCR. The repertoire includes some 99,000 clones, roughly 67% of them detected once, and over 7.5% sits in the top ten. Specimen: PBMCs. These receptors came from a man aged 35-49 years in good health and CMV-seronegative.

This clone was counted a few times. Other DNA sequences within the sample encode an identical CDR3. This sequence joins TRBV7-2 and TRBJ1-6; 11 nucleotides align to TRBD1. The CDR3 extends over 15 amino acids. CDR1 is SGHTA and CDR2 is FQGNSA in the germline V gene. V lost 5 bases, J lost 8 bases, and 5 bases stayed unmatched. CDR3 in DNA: TGTGCCAGCAGCAGGGAGGGACAGGGGGATTCACCCCTCCACTTT. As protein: CASSREGQGDSPLHF.

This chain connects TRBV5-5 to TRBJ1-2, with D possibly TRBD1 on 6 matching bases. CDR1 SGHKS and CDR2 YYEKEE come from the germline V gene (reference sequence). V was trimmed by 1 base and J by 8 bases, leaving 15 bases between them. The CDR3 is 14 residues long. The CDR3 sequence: CASSLLEGVEGYTF. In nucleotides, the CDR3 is TGTGCCAGCAGCTTGTTAGAGGGGGTAGAGGGCTACACCTTC.

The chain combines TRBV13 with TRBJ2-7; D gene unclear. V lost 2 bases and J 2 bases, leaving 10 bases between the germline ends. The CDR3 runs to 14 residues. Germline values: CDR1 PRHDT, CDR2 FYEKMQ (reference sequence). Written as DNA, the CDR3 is TGTGCCAGCAGCTTATCCCACAGTCCCTACGAGCAGTACTTC. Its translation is CASSLSHSPYEQYF.

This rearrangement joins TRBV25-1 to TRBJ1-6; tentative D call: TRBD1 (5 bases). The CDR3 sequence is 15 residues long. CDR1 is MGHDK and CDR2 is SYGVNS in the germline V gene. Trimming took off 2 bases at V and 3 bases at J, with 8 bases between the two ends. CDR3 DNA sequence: TGTGCCAGCAGTGAAAATAGGGGCTATAATTCACCCCTCCACTTT. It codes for CASSENRGYNSPLHF.

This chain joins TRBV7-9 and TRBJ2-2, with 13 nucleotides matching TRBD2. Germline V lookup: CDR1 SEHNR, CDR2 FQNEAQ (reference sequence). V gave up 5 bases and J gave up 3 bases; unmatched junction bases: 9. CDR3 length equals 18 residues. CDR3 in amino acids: CASSPARTSGGYTGELFF. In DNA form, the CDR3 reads TGTGCCAGCAGCCCCGCCCGGACTAGCGGGGGTTACACCGGGGAGCTGTTTTTT.

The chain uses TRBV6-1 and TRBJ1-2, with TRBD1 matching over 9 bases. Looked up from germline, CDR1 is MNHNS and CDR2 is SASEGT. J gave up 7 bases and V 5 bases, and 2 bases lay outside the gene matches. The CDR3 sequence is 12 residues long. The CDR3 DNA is TGTGCCAGCAGTTGGACAGGGGCTGGCTACACCTTC. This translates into CASSWTGAGYTF.

CDR3 protein: CASTSGGPMNTEAFF. The DNA of the CDR3 is TGTGCCAGCACCTCGGGGGGGCCGATGAACACTGAAGCTTTCTTT. The J gene is TRBJ1-1, the V gene TRBV11-2, with a tentative D call TRBD1 (6 bases). The CDR3 has 15 amino acids. V lost 7 bases and J 0 bases, leaving 15 bases between the germline ends. Germline V gives CDR1 SGHAT, CDR2 FQNNGV.

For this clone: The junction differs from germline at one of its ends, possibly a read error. The CDR3 DNA sequence: TGTGCCAGCAGCTCGGGCGGGGATTTCTACACAGTATTT. The encoded protein is CASSSGGDFYTVF. V gene TRBV9 combines with J gene TRBJ2-3; D perhaps matches TRBD2 (6 bases). CDR3 size: 13 residues. Germline-derived CDR1 and CDR2 are SGDLS and YYNGEE.

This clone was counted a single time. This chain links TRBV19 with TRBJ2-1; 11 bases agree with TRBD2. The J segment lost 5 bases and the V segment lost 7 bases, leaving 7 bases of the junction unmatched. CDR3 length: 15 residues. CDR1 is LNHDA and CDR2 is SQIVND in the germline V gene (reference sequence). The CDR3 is CASIQTSGVNNEQFF. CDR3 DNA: TGTGCCAGTATCCAGACTAGCGGGGTGAACAATGAGCAGTTCTTC.

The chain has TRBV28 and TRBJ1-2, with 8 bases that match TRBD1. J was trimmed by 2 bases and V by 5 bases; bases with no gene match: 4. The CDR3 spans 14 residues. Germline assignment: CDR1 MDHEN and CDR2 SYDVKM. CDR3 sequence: CASSTTGENYGYTF. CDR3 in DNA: TGTGCCAGCAGTACGACAGGGGAGAACTATGGCTACACCTTC.

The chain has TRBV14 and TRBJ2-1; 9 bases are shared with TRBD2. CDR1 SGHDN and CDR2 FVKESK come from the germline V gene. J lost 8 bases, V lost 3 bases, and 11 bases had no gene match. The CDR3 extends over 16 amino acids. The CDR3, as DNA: TGTGCCAGCAGCCAGCGCACCGGGACTAGCCTCCATGAGCAGTTCTTC. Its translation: CASSQRTGTSLHEQFF.

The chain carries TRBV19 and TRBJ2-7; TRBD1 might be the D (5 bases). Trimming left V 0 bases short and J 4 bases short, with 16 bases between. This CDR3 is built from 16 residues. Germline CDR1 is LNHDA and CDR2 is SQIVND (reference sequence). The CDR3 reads CASSIDSSGSAYEQYF. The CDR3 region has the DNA TGTGCCAGTAGTATAGATTCGTCAGGGTCGGCTTACGAGCAGTACTTC.

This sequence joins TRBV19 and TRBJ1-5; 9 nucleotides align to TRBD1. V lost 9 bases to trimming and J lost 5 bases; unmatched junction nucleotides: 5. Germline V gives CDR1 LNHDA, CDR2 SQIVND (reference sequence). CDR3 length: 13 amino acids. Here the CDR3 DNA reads TGTGCCAGCAGGGGACAGGGATATCAGCCCCAGCATTTT. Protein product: CASRGQGYQPQHF.

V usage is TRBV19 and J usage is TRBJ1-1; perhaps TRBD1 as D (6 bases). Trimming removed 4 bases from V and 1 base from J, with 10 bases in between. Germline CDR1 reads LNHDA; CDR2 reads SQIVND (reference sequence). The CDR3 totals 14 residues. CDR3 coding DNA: TGTGCCAGTAGTACTGGACAGAGGAACACTGAAGCTTTCTTT. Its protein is CASSTGQRNTEAFF.

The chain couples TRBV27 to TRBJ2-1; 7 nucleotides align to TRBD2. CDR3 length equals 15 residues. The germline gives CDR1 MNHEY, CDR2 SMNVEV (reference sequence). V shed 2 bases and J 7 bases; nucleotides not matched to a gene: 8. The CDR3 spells CASSLGWGGRNEQFF. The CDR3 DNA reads TGTGCCAGCAGTTTAGGATGGGGGGGGAGAAATGAGCAGTTCTTC.

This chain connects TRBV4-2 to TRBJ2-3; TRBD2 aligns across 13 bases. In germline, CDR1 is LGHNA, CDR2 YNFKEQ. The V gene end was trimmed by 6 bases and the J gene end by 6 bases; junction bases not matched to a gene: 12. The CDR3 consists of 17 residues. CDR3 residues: CASRGMTSGGTFDTQYF. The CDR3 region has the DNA TGTGCCAGCAGGGGGATGACTAGCGGGGGGACCTTTGATACGCAGTATTTT.